The rows below give T cell receptor beta chains drawn from one sample of a study of cytomegalovirus exposure and HLA in healthy donors. Here immunoSEQ multiplex PCR was the method, and the copy in TCRdb shows in-frame clones only, minus some. This table lists approximately 120,000 clones. Sequencing input: PBMCs. The receptor source for this set is a young man in good health and CMV-seronegative. Each CDR3 is given with its conserved first and last residue. D genes are given only for firm matches.

>TRBJ1-1|TRBV5-1|-
TGCGCCAGCAGTCGGGGTTTCGGGGACACTGAAGCTTTCTTT
CASSRGFGDTEAFF
>TRBJ1-3|TRBV6-6|-
TGTGCCAGCAGTTACAGCAGGGGCTCTGGAAACACCATATATTTT
CASSYSRGSGNTIYF
>TRBJ2-7|TRBV7-2|-
TGTGCCAGCAGCCCTTCGGGTAGCTCCTACGAGCAGTACTTC
CASSPSGSSYEQYF
>TRBJ2-5|TRBV2|-
TGTGCCACCCAGGACAGAAAAGAGACCCAGTACTTC
CATQDRKETQYF
>TRBJ1-2|TRBV7-9|TRBD1
TGTGCCAGCAGGCCCCCGGGACAGGGGAGCTATGGCTACACCTTC
CASRPPGQGSYGYTF
>TRBJ1-2|TRBV23-1|-
TGCGCCAGCAGTCAATCTACAGCCACTCTCTATGGCTACACCTTC
CASSQSTATLYGYTF
>TRBJ1-5|TRBV19|TRBD1
TGTGCCAGGGGACAGGGTACGAGCAATCAGCCCCAGCATTTT
CARGQGTSNQPQHF
>TRBJ1-4|TRBV28|TRBD1
TGTGCCAGCAGTACGGGACAGGATTATGAAAAACTGTTTTTT
CASSTGQDYEKLFF
>TRBJ1-2|TRBV28|-
TGTGCCAGCAGGCCCCCCGGGAGTCCTCTTGGCTACACCTTC
CASRPPGSPLGYTF
>TRBJ2-7|TRBV27|TRBD1
TGTGCCAGCAGTCCGACAGGGGGCTGGGGGAGCGAGCAGTACTTC
CASSPTGGWGSEQYF
>TRBJ2-7|TRBV18|-
TGTGCCAGCTCTCCCCTCCGGGACTCCCGCGAGCAGTACTTC
CASSPLRDSREQYF
>TRBJ1-2|TRBV10-3|-
TGTGCCATCAGTGAGTCGAATGGCAGGGGCTATGGCTACACCTTC
CAISESNGRGYGYTF
>TRBJ2-1|TRBV11-2|-
TGTGCCAGCAGCTTAGCACGGACTGAATTCTTC
CASSLARTEFF
>TRBJ1-1|TRBV5-1|-
TGCGCCAGCAGCTTAGGGGACGGGGGAACTGAAGCTTTCTTT
CASSLGDGGTEAFF
>TRBJ1-1|TRBV27|-
TGTGCCAGCAGTTTTCTCCCCCCGACTCACACTGAAGCTTTCTTT
CASSFLPPTHTEAFF
>TRBJ2-7|TRBV28|-
TGTGCCAGCAGGCCCCAGGGCGGAGAGTACGAGCAGTACTTC
CASRPQGGEYEQYF
>TRBJ2-1|TRBV5-4|TRBD1
TGTGCCAGCAGCTTTGCCCTCGGGACAGGGAACAATGAGCAGTTCTTC
CASSFALGTGNNEQFF
>TRBJ2-2|TRBV5-1|-
TGCGCCAGCAGCCTCCAGACAGGAAACACCGGGGAGCTGTTTTTT
CASSLQTGNTGELFF
>TRBJ2-3|TRBV19|-
TGTGCCAGTTCCAGTCTTGCAGATACGCAGTATTTT
CASSSLADTQYF
>TRBJ1-3|TRBV25-1|-
TGTGCCAGCAGTTTCAACTCTGGAAACACCATATATTTT
CASSFNSGNTIYF
>TRBJ2-1|TRBV5-6|-
TGTGCCAGCAGCTTGACTAGCTCCTACAATGAGCAGTTCTTC
CASSLTSSYNEQFF
>TRBJ2-7|TRBV28|-
TGTGCCAGCAGCCGGAGGGGGCTCTCCTACTACGAGCAGTACTTC
CASSRRGLSYYEQYF
>TRBJ2-3|TRBV27|-
TGTGCCAGCAGACAAAACCAAGTGGCGGGCACAGATACGCAGTATTTT
CASRQNQVAGTDTQYF
>TRBJ2-2|TRBV19|-
TGTGCCAGCAGTCAGGTACAGGGCACCGGGGAGCTGTTTTTT
CASSQVQGTGELFF
>TRBJ2-7|TRBV7-8|-
TGTGCCAGCAGTTCGGGACACAGCTCCTACGAGCAGTACTTC
CASSSGHSSYEQYF
>TRBJ1-2|TRBV6-5|-
TGTGCCAGCAGTTACTCGATGCGGGGCTATGGCTACACCTTC
CASSYSMRGYGYTF
>TRBJ2-2|TRBV7-9|TRBD2
TGTGCCAGCAGCTCCATTAGCGGGAGGGCTAGGAACACCGGGGAGCTGTTTTTT
CASSSISGRARNTGELFF
>TRBJ1-1|TRBV28|TRBD1
TGTGCCAGCAGTTTAACCGGGACAGGGGTCAAGGACACTGAAGCTTTCTTT
CASSLTGTGVKDTEAFF
>TRBJ2-2|TRBV4-1|-
TGCGCCAGCAGCCAAGTTTCCGGGTTCACTACCGGGGAGCTGTTTTTT
CASSQVSGFTTGELFF
>TRBJ1-1|TRBV29-1|TRBD1
TGCGGCGTTAAAGCGACAGGGCCCACTGAAGCTTTCTTT
CGVKATGPTEAFF
>TRBJ1-1|TRBV30|-
TGTGCCTGGAGTCTTATTCGAAGGGGATCCAACACTGAAGCTTTCTTT
CAWSLIRRGSNTEAFF
>TRBJ2-7|TRBV10-1|-
TGCGCCAGCAGTGAAGAGGGAGCCGCCGAGCAGTACTTC
CASSEEGAAEQYF
>TRBJ2-2|TRBV9|-
TGTGCCAGCAGCGCCCTTAGCGAGGGCGGGGAGCTGTTTTTT
CASSALSEGGELFF
>TRBJ2-5|TRBV9|-
TGTGCCAGCAGCGTAGGTAGCGAACAAGAGACCCAGTACTTC
CASSVGSEQETQYF
>TRBJ2-5|TRBV29-1|-
TGCAGCGTTGAAAGGAGACCTGCTTTTTCAGAGACCCAGTACTTC
CSVERRPAFSETQYF
>TRBJ1-1|TRBV4-1|-
TGCGCCAGCAGGTTAGACACTGAAGCTTTCTTT
CASRLDTEAFF
>TRBJ2-3|TRBV7-9|-
TGTGCCAGCAGCAGGGGACTGGGTAAAGATACGCAGTATTTT
CASSRGLGKDTQYF
>TRBJ2-5|TRBV5-1|-
TGCGCCAGCAGCTTCAAGGGGCCCCAAGAGACCCAGTACTTC
CASSFKGPQETQYF
>TRBJ2-7|TRBV30|TRBD1
TGTGCCTGGAGTGGGCAGGGGGCAAACCTACGAGCCTACGAGCAGTACTTC
CAWSGQGANLRAYEQYF
>TRBJ2-1|TRBV25-1|-
TGTGCCAGCAGCCCAACAGGGCTCCTCTCCTACAATGAGCAGTTCTTC
CASSPTGLLSYNEQFF
>TRBJ2-3|TRBV5-4|-
TGTGCCAGCAGCTTGTGGGCAGCGGGCACAGATACGCAGTATTTT
CASSLWAAGTDTQYF
>TRBJ2-1|TRBV11-3|TRBD1
TGTGCCAGCAGATACCTACAGGGGGTAGATGAGCAGTTCTTC
CASRYLQGVDEQFF